Listed here are 31 T cell receptor beta chains from one sample, sequenced in a study of vaccination effects on CD4 cells after COVID-19. Expansion of antigen-specific CD4+ T cells with viral peptide pools was carried out by the ViraFEST assay before sequencing. Culture lasted over 9 days before CD4+ T cell isolation. Two-dose BNT162b2 or mRNA-1273 vaccination was given to participants. Their cognate antigens are unknown. The method was immunoSEQ multiplex PCR; TCRdb's version includes in-frame clones alone and lacks a portion of them. The sample has 20,000 to 30,000 clones; roughly 80% are singletons. Sequences were derived from CD4+ T cells from PBMCs cultured with HCoV-NL63 spike peptides, sampled after COVID-19 vaccination. These receptors were collected from a human donor who received a COVID-19 vaccine.

The chain has TRBV28 and TRBJ2-7; D remains ambiguous. The CDR3 is 14 residues long. V was clipped by 4 bases and J by 5 bases, with 15 bases between them. Germline lookup yields CDR1 MDHEN and CDR2 SYDVKM. CDR3 nucleotides: TGTGCCAGCAGTTCCCCGACAAAGGGCAACGAGCAGTACTTC. The encoded protein is CASSSPTKGNEQYF.

This chain links TRBV6-1 with TRBJ1-5; possibly TRBD1 for D (5 bases). V lost 4 bases and J 0 bases, leaving 22 bases between the germline ends. There are 19 residues in the CDR3. Germline lookup yields CDR1 MNHNS and CDR2 SASEGT. The CDR3 DNA reads TGTGCCAGCAGTGCCCCACACAGGAAAGGGCCGTATAGCAATCAGCCCCAGCATTTT. Translated, it gives CASSAPHRKGPYSNQPQHF.

This chain connects TRBV20-1 to TRBJ1-2; D is ambiguous. The CDR3 spans 9 residues. V lost 3 bases and J 8 bases, leaving 4 bases between the germline ends. Germline values: CDR1 DFQATT, CDR2 SNEGSKA (reference sequence). The chain's CDR3 is CSASQGYTF. CDR3 bases: TGCAGTGCTAGCCAAGGCTACACCTTC.

The chain combines TRBV4-1 with TRBJ2-4, with a possible D match to TRBD2 (6 bases). The CDR3 totals 15 residues. The germline gives CDR1 MGHRA, CDR2 YSYEKL. V lost 3 bases and J 0 bases, leaving 9 bases between the germline ends. CDR3 region: CASSQGGLAKNIQYF. The DNA of the CDR3 is TGCGCCAGCAGCCAGGGAGGTCTAGCCAAAAACATTCAGTACTTC.

This clone was counted between two and nine times. The genes are TRBV27 and TRBJ1-2; 10 bases agree with TRBD1. The CDR3 has 16 residues. CDR1 and CDR2 from the germline V gene are MNHEY and SMNVEV (reference sequence). With V trimmed by 2 bases and J by 8 bases, 11 bases remained unmatched. The CDR3 loop is CASSLLGGQGIRGYTF. The CDR3 DNA follows: TGTGCCAGCAGTTTACTGGGGGGACAGGGGATAAGGGGCTACACCTTC.

CDR3 bases: TGTGCCAGCAGACCTAGCGGGCTCTTGTCCTACAATGAGCAGTTCTTC. Translating gives CASRPSGLLSYNEQFF. V is TRBV6-2 or TRBV6-3 and J is TRBJ2-1; 8 bases are shared with TRBD2. Germline V gives CDR1 MNHEY, CDR2 SVGEGT. After removal of 6 bases from V and 1 base from J, the junction contained 8 bases not matched to a gene. The CDR3 contains 16 residues.

The rearrangement uses TRBV11-1 and TRBJ1-1; the match to TRBD1 covers 7 bases. The germline gives CDR1 SGHAT, CDR2 FQDESV (reference sequence). Unmatched junction bases numbered 7, after V lost 1 base and J lost 5 bases. The CDR3 spans 15 residues. CDR3 amino acids: CASSLGQGRSTEAFF. The CDR3, as DNA: TGTGCCAGCAGCTTAGGACAGGGAAGAAGTACTGAAGCTTTCTTT.

There are a few counts of this clone. V is TRBV20-1 and J is TRBJ1-1; D is undetermined. V was cut by 2 bases and J by 0 bases, with 1 base left in between. CDR1 is DFQATT, CDR2 SNEGSKA, per germline (reference sequence). The CDR3 spans 11 residues. This chain's CDR3 is CSARLNTEAFF. The DNA for the CDR3 is TGCAGTGCTAGATTGAACACTGAAGCTTTCTTT.

This chain connects TRBV27 to TRBJ2-5; 10 bases are a match to TRBD2. Germline assignment: CDR1 MNHEY and CDR2 SMNVEV (reference sequence). Germline trimming cut 3 bases from V and 4 bases from J; bases unmatched to any gene: 8. This CDR3 is 16 amino acids long. CDR3: CASSFRAGGGPETQYF. CDR3 DNA: TGTGCCAGCAGTTTCAGAGCGGGGGGGGGACCAGAGACCCAGTACTTC.

The genes are TRBV4-3 and TRBJ2-6; no definite D call. Germline CDR1 reads LGHNA; CDR2 reads YSLEER. This CDR3 spans 15 amino acids. V dropped 4 bases and J dropped 1 base, with 8 bases sitting between them. The CDR3 nucleotides read TGCGCCAGCAGCCTCACAAGGTCTGGGGCCAACGTCCTGACTTTC. This sequence encodes CASSLTRSGANVLTF.

The V and J genes are TRBV6-2 or TRBV6-3 and TRBJ2-1; 7 positions match TRBD2. The V gene's germline CDR1 is MNHEY and CDR2 SVGEGT. This CDR3 comprises 13 residues. Trimming took 5 bases from V and 6 from J; bases not matched to a gene: 4. The CDR3 loop reads CASSHGGFNEQFF. In DNA, the CDR3 is TGTGCCAGCAGTCACGGGGGGTTCAATGAGCAGTTCTTC.

This clone has just a few counts. The rearrangement uses TRBV6-5 and TRBJ2-1; TRBD1 might be the D (5 bases). This CDR3 contains 10 residues. Germline CDR1 and CDR2: MNHEY and SVGAGI. V was cut by 10 bases and J by 12 bases, with 13 bases left in between. Written as DNA, the CDR3 is TGTGCCACAGATTTCACAGGGCAGTTCTTC. Translation gives CATDFTGQFF.

The count of this clone is one. V gene TRBV14 combines with J gene TRBJ2-5, with D perhaps matching TRBD2 (6 bases). Trimming removed 4 bases at V and 5 bases at J, with 14 bases between. Per the germline V gene, CDR1 is SGHDN and CDR2 is FVKESK. The CDR3 is made up of 14 amino acids. CDR3 residues: CASSPGPRGETQYF. The CDR3 DNA reads as TGTGCCAGCAGCCCTGGGCCCCGGGGGGAGACCCAGTACTTC.

This rearrangement joins TRBV7-6 to TRBJ2-3; 8 bases line up with TRBD2. The CDR3 is made up of 15 amino acids. V was clipped by 6 bases and J by 0 bases; unmatched bases: 5. Looked up from germline, CDR1 is SGHVS and CDR2 is FNYEAQ. CDR3 region: CASSQAGASTDTQYF. The CDR3 DNA is TGTGCCAGCAGTCAAGCGGGGGCTAGCACAGATACGCAGTATTTT.

This chain joins TRBV30 and TRBJ1-6; D is unclear. The CDR3 extends over 15 amino acids. Germline CDR1 is GTSNPN and CDR2 is SVGIG (reference sequence). V dropped 4 bases and J dropped 7 bases, with 17 bases sitting between them. Written as DNA, the CDR3 is TGTGCCTGGATCCGACCCGGCCGGGTCAATTCACCCCTCCACTTT. Translation gives CAWIRPGRVNSPLHF.

This clone was counted only a few times. Here the CDR3 DNA reads TGTGCCAGCAGCTTCGAGGGCAATCAGCCCCAGCATTTT. As protein: CASSFEGNQPQHF. The V gene is TRBV5-4, the J gene TRBJ1-5, with D unclear. CDR3 length equals 13 residues. Germline V gene data show CDR1 as SGHNT and CDR2 as YYREEE (reference sequence). V was pared by 2 bases and J by 2 bases, with 5 bases between.

This clone was seen more than once but under ten times. The CDR3 region is CASSKRTGNEKLFF. The DNA for the CDR3 is TGTGCCAGCAGCAAAAGGACAGGGAATGAAAAACTGTTTTTT. The V call is TRBV21-1, the J call TRBJ1-4; the table's D gene call, TRBD1, was not cross checked with the DNA. TRBV21-1 is listed as a pseudogene. The CDR3 is made up of 14 amino acids.

This sequence joins TRBV7-9 and TRBJ1-2; no reliable D call. This CDR3 comprises 12 residues. The germline gives CDR1 SEHNR, CDR2 FQNEAQ (reference sequence). Between the trimmed V and J ends, which lost 4 bases and 7 bases, there was a span of 10 bases. The CDR3 loop reads CASSSAVGGYTF. The CDR3, as DNA: TGTGCCAGCAGCTCGGCGGTTGGTGGCTACACCTTC.

The CDR3: CASNSGANVLTF. The CDR3 DNA sequence: TGCGCCAGCAATTCTGGGGCCAACGTCCTGACTTTC. The V and J genes are TRBV5-1 and TRBJ2-6; D gene uncertain. This CDR3 has 12 residues. Per the germline V gene, CDR1 is SGHRS and CDR2 is YFSETQ. V gave up 6 bases and J gave up 1 base, with 2 bases separating them.

In this sample, this clone turned up once. CDR3 DNA sequence: TGCGCCAGCAGCCCGCAAAGCTATACAGATACGCAGTATTTT. Residues: CASSPQSYTDTQYF. The rearrangement joins TRBV4-1 to TRBJ2-3; no definite D call. Trimming took off 4 bases at V and 3 bases at J, with 11 bases between the two ends. Germline V lookup: CDR1 MGHRA, CDR2 YSYEKL. This CDR3 contains 14 residues.

This chain links TRBV19 with TRBJ2-1; D perhaps matches TRBD1 (6 bases). V was clipped by 3 bases and J by 6 bases, with 6 bases between them. This CDR3 comprises 12 residues. Per the germline V gene, CDR1 is LNHDA and CDR2 is SQIVND (reference sequence). The CDR3 loop reads CASSMTGNEQFF. As DNA, the CDR3 is TGTGCCAGTAGTATGACAGGCAATGAGCAGTTCTTC.

This chain uses TRBV19 with TRBJ1-2, with D possibly TRBD1 on 5 matching bases. This CDR3 has 13 amino acids. CDR1 and CDR2 (germline): LNHDA, SQIVND (reference sequence). V lost 1 base and J 8 bases, leaving 11 bases between the germline ends. This chain's CDR3 is CASSIVGTSGYTF. The CDR3 nucleotides are TGTGCCAGTAGTATAGTGGGGACCTCCGGCTACACCTTC.

The genes are TRBV27 and TRBJ2-7; 7 bases agree with TRBD1. The junction had 1 base not matched to a gene; V was cut back by 2 bases and J by 3 bases. Germline V lookup: CDR1 MNHEY, CDR2 SMNVEV (reference sequence). This CDR3 is 13 amino acids long. In DNA, the CDR3 is TGTGCCAGCAGTTTAAGGGACAGCTACGAGCAGTACTTC. It specifies CASSLRDSYEQYF.

By sample share, this clone is medium-sized. V gene TRBV4-1 combines with J gene TRBJ2-1, with D hard to call. The V gene lost 2 bases and the J gene lost 0 bases, with 17 bases spanning the gap. CDR1 is MGHRA, CDR2 YSYEKL, per germline. The CDR3 is 18 residues long. The CDR3 bases are TGCGCCAGCAGCCAAAATGTCGGGTCCCCTACCTCCTACAATGAGCAGTTCTTC. Amino acids: CASSQNVGSPTSYNEQFF.

The chain employs TRBV5-1 and TRBJ1-1; D is unclear. The CDR3 is 15 amino acids. V gave up 0 bases and J gave up 0 bases, with 9 bases separating them. Germline CDR1 reads SGHRS; CDR2 reads YFSETQ. The CDR3 is CASSLAASMNTEAFF. Here the CDR3 DNA reads TGCGCCAGCAGCTTGGCAGCATCCATGAACACTGAAGCTTTCTTT.

The chain carries TRBV5-5 and TRBJ1-1; 9 positions match TRBD1. CDR1 SGHKS and CDR2 YYEKEE come from the germline V gene (reference sequence). The CDR3 spans 13 residues. The trim removed 4 bases at V and 3 bases at J, leaving 1 base unmatched. The CDR3 spells CASSRTGDTEAFF. CDR3 nucleotides: TGTGCCAGCAGCCGGACAGGGGACACTGAAGCTTTCTTT.

A single count supports this clone. This chain links TRBV2 with TRBJ2-7; the match to TRBD1 covers 9 bases. The ends lost 8 bases at V and 3 bases at J; junction bases unmatched: 11. The CDR3 consists of 15 residues. Looked up from germline, CDR1 is SNHLY and CDR2 is FYNNEI. The CDR3 loop reads CASCRDRAINYEQYF. The CDR3 region has the DNA TGTGCCAGCTGCAGGGACAGGGCGATTAACTACGAGCAGTACTTC.

The chain uses TRBV7-9 and TRBJ2-2, with D tentatively TRBD1 (5 bases). Trimming removed 5 bases at V and 2 bases at J, with 12 bases between. The CDR3 has 15 residues. Germline V CDR1 and CDR2: SEHNR, FQNEAQ (reference sequence). CDR3 in DNA: TGTGCCAGCAGCGCCACAGGACCTAACACCGGGGAGCTGTTTTTT. It encodes CASSATGPNTGELFF.

The chain combines TRBV7-9 with TRBJ2-1; the D is unclear. V lost 4 bases, J lost 0 bases, and 13 bases lay in between. The CDR3 runs 16 residues. In germline, CDR1 is SEHNR, CDR2 FQNEAQ (reference sequence). CDR3 nucleotide sequence: TGTGCCAGCAGCTCCTTAGTGTGGGGCTCCTACAATGAGCAGTTCTTC. This gives the protein CASSSLVWGSYNEQFF.

The rearrangement joins TRBV28 to TRBJ1-1; TRBD1 might be the D (5 bases). The V gene's germline CDR1 is MDHEN and CDR2 SYDVKM. There are 15 residues in the CDR3. Trimming took off 2 bases at V and 6 bases at J, with 16 bases between the two ends. For the CDR3, the DNA is TGTGCCAGCAGTTTAGGTGGGGGGGGACGCGCTGAAGCTTTCTTT. Translating gives CASSLGGGGRAEAFF.

The rearrangement joins TRBV11-2 to TRBJ1-6; D is undetermined. The germline gives CDR1 SGHAT, CDR2 FQNNGV. The V end was cut by 0 bases, the J end by 9 bases, with 6 bases between. CDR3 length: 13 residues. CDR3 residues: CASSLDPGSPLHF. The CDR3 nucleotides read TGTGCCAGCAGCTTAGATCCGGGTTCACCCCTCCACTTT.